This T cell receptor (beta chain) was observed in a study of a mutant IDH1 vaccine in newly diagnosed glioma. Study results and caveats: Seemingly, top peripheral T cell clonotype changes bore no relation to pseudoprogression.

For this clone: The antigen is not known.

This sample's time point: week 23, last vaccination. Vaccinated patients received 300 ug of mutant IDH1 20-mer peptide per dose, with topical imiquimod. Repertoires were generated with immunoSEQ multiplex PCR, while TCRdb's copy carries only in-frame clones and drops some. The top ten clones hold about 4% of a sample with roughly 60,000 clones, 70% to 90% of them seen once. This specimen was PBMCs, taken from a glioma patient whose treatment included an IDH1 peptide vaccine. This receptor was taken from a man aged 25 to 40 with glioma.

CDR3 bases: TGTGCCAGCAGTTTAGGCAGGGGGTCTAAGCCCCAGCATTTT. Translation gives CASSLGRGSKPQHF. The rearrangement uses TRBV28 and TRBJ1-5, with 7 bases aligning to TRBD1. V trimming: 2 bases; J trimming: 8 bases; junction bases outside the gene matches: 6. Looked up from germline, CDR1 is MDHEN and CDR2 is SYDVKM. The length of the CDR3 is 14 residues. The variable domain in full, with the rest retrieved from reference TRBV28 and TRBJ1-5, is DVKVTQSSRYLVKRTGEKVFLECVQDMDHENMFWYRQDPGLGLRLIYFSYDVKMKEKGDIPEGYSVSREKKERFSLILESASTNQTSMYLCASSLGRGSKPQHFGDGTRLSIL.